Described below is a single T cell receptor beta chain sequence and its context. Assay used: immunoSEQ multiplex PCR; TCRdb lists only in-frame clones, some missing. The repertoire holds 83,000 or so clones, with approximately 80% as singletons. The data were taken from a study of blood T cell repertoires in COVID-19. Across the whole study: COVID-19 samples from acute and convalescent phases originated in the United States, Italy and Spain.

The CDR3 has 15 amino acids. V lost 8 bases to trimming and J lost 6 bases, with 23 bases between them. The germline V gene encodes CDR1 MNHEY and CDR2 SVGAGI. The clonotype was recovered from a woman of 80 years or more with acute or convalescent COVID-19. Sequencing input: peripheral blood. The V call is TRBV6-5, the J call TRBJ2-7; TRBD2 might be the D (5 bases). The CDR3 reads CASSPQVGINPEQYF. In DNA, the CDR3 is TGTGCCAGCTCCCCCCAGGTCGGGATCAATCCCGAGCAGTACTTC.